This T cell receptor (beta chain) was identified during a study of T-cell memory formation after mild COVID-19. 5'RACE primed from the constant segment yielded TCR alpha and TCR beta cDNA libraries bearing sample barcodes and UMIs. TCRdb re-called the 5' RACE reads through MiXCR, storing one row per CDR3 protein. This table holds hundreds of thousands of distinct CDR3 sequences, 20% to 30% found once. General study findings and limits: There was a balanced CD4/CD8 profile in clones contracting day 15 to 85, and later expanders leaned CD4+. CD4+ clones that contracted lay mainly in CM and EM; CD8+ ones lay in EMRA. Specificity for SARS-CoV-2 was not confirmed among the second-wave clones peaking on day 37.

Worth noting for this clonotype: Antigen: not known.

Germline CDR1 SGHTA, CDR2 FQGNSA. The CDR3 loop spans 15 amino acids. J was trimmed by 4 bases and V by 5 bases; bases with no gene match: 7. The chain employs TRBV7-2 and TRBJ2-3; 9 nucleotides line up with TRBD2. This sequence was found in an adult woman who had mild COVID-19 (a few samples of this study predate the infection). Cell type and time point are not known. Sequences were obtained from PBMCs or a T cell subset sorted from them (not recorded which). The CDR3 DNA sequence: TGTGCCAGCAGCAAAGTTCTAGCGGGGCCAGATACGCAGTATTTT. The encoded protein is CASSKVLAGPDTQYF.